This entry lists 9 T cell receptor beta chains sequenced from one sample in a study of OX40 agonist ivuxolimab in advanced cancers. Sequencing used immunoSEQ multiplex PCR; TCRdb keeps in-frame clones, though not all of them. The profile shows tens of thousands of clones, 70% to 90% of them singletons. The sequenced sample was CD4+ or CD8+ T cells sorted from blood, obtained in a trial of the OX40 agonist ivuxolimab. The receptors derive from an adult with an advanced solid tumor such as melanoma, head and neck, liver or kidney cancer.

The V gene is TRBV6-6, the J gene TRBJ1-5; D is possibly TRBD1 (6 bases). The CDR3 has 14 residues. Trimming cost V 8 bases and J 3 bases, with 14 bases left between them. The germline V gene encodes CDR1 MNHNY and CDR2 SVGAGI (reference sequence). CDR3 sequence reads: CASGKTGNNQPQHF. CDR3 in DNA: TGTGCCAGCGGAAAAACAGGGAACAATCAGCCCCAGCATTTT.

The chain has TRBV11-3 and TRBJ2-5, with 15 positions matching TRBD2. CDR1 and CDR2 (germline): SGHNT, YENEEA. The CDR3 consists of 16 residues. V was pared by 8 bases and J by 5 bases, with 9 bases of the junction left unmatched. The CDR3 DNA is TGTGCCAGCGCTATCGGGACTAGCGGGGGGTTGGAGACCCAGTACTTC. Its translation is CASAIGTSGGLETQYF.

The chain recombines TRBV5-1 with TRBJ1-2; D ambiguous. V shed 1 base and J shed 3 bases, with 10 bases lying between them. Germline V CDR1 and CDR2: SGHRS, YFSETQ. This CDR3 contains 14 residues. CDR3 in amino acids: CASSLTAGDYGYTF. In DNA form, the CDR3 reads TGCGCCAGCAGCTTGACTGCGGGAGACTATGGCTACACCTTC.

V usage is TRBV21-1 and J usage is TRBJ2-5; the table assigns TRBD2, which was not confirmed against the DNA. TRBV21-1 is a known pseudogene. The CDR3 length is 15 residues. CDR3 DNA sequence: TGTGCCAGCAGCAAGAGGGCGCAGGGAGGGGAGACCCAGTACTTC. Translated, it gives CASSKRAQGGETQYF.

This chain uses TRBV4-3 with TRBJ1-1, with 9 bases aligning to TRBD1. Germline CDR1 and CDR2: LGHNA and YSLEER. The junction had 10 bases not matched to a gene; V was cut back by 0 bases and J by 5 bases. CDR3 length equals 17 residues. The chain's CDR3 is CASSQEPDRGTGTEAFF. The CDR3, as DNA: TGCGCCAGCAGCCAAGAACCGGACAGGGGAACTGGGACTGAAGCTTTCTTT.

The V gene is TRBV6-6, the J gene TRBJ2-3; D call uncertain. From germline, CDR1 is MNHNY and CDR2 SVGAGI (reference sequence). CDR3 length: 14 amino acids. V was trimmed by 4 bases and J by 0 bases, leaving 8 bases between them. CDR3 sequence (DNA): TGTGCCAGCAGTTCCATCGCTAGCACAGATACGCAGTATTTT. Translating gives CASSSIASTDTQYF.

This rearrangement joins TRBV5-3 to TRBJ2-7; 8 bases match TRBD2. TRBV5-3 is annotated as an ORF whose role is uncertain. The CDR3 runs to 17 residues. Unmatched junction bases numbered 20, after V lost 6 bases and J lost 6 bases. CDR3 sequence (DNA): TGTGCCAGAACAACTCGTGGGTGGACTAGCATGGACGGCGAGCAGTACTTC. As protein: CARTTRGWTSMDGEQYF.

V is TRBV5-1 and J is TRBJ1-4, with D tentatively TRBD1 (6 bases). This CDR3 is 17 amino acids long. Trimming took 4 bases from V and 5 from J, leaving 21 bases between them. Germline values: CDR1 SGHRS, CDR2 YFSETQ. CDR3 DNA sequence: TGCGCCAGCAGCAACCTGACAGGCCCGAAACGAAATGAAAAACTGTTTTTT. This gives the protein CASSNLTGPKRNEKLFF.

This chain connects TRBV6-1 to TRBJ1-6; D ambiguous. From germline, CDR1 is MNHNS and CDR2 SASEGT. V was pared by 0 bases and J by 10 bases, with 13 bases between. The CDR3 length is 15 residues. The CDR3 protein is CASSEAGGIRSPLHF. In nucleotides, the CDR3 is TGTGCCAGCAGTGAAGCGGGAGGGATACGATCACCCCTCCACTTT.